The T cell receptor beta chain under discussion was sequenced for a study of blood T cell repertoires in COVID-19. Study information: From the United States, Italy and Spain came samples of acute and convalescent COVID-19.

Original processing notes: It was from reference gene primer amplification that nucleated cell counts were estimated. Some clones are missing from TCRdb's copy, which holds only in-frame ones; the method was immunoSEQ multiplex PCR. V and J calls and clone size are copied from that table; D and trimming were computed from the DNA. The table includes 100,000 to 150,000 clones, 70% to 80% detected once. This CDR3 contains 14 residues. Germline CDR1 LGHDT, CDR2 YNNKEL (reference sequence). J gave up 7 bases and V 2 bases, and 6 bases lay outside the gene matches. The source of this sequence is a man aged 45 to 65 with acute or convalescent COVID-19. The chain employs TRBV3-1 (or the pseudogene TRBV3-2) and TRBJ1-2; 8 positions match TRBD1. The source material was peripheral blood. The CDR3 region is CASSQSQGAGGYTF. DNA for the CDR3: TGTGCCAGCAGCCAATCCCAGGGGGCGGGTGGCTACACCTTC.